Listed below are T cell receptor beta chains from one sample, sequenced in a study of shared clonotypes between healthy human individuals. Sequencing was performed with immunoSEQ multiplex PCR; in TCRdb, only in-frame clones are kept and a portion is missing. The sample carries approximately 1.9 million clones, over 85% recorded once. Sequences were obtained from naive CD8+ T cells from PBMCs. These receptors originate from a man in his late teens or twenties in good health. Some clones in this sample may be carry-over from other donors' samples. The CDR3 runs from the conserved cysteine through the conserved F or W. A D gene is named only where the DNA matches it firmly. The size of a clone is reported for some rows only, either as once, few or many, or as a class for expanded clones.

J: TRBJ2-5; size: .; D: TRBD1; V: TRBV5-5; CDR3: CASSGTDQETQYF; DNA: TGTGCCAGCAGCGGGACAGACCAAGAGACCCAGTACTTC
J: TRBJ2-7; size: .; D: .; V: TRBV4-1; CDR3: CASSQELPVYYEQYF; DNA: TGCGCCAGCAGCCAAGAACTCCCAGTCTACTACGAGCAGTACTTC
J: TRBJ2-1; size: .; D: TRBD2; V: TRBV27; CDR3: CASSPIAGSSYNEQFF; DNA: TGTGCCAGCAGTCCCATAGCGGGTAGCTCCTACAATGAGCAGTTCTTC
J: TRBJ2-7; size: .; D: .; V: TRBV11-2; CDR3: CASNLAAGYYEQYF; DNA: TGTGCCAGCAACTTAGCGGCGGGTTACTACGAGCAGTACTTC
J: TRBJ2-3; size: .; D: TRBD2; V: TRBV4-1; CDR3: CASSQAALAGVGDTQYF; DNA: TGCGCCAGCAGCCAAGCGGCGCTAGCGGGAGTGGGGGATACGCAGTATTTT
J: TRBJ1-5; size: .; D: TRBD1; V: TRBV4-1; CDR3: CASSQDPGGQPQHF; DNA: TGCGCCAGCAGCCAAGATCCAGGGGGACAGCCCCAGCATTTT
J: TRBJ2-1; size: .; D: TRBD2; V: TRBV27; CDR3: CASSSRLAGVYEQFF; DNA: TGTGCCAGCAGTTCCAGACTAGCGGGCGTATATGAGCAGTTCTTC
J: TRBJ2-1; size: .; D: TRBD2; V: TRBV29-1; CDR3: CSVLSGRSYNEQFF; DNA: TGCAGCGTTCTGAGCGGGAGAAGCTACAATGAGCAGTTCTTC
J: TRBJ2-1; size: .; D: .; V: TRBV28; CDR3: CASSLDWGQFYNEQFF; DNA: TGTGCCAGCAGTTTGGACTGGGGGCAGTTCTACAATGAGCAGTTCTTC
J: TRBJ2-1; size: .; D: TRBD2; V: TRBV6-5; CDR3: CASRESSGPYNEQFF; DNA: TGTGCCAGCAGGGAATCTAGCGGACCTTACAATGAGCAGTTCTTC
J: TRBJ2-2; size: .; D: .; V: TRBV4-3; CDR3: CASSQDRIAANTGELFF; DNA: TGCGCCAGCAGCCAAGATAGGATAGCGGCTAACACCGGGGAGCTGTTTTTT
J: TRBJ2-5; size: .; D: TRBD2; V: TRBV27; CDR3: CASSLKGLAGDGETQYF; DNA: TGTGCCAGCAGTTTAAAGGGACTAGCGGGAGACGGAGAGACCCAGTACTTC
J: TRBJ2-3; size: .; D: TRBD1; V: TRBV6-5; CDR3: CASSYLGTGTDTQYF; DNA: TGTGCCAGCAGTTACCTAGGGACAGGGACAGATACGCAGTATTTT
J: TRBJ1-3; size: .; D: .; V: TRBV7-9; CDR3: CASSFIPFTGYSGNTIYF; DNA: TGTGCCAGCAGCTTTATTCCGTTTACAGGATACTCTGGAAACACCATATATTTT
J: TRBJ2-2; size: .; D: .; V: TRBV19; CDR3: CATTWGPGELFF; DNA: TGTGCCACGACCTGGGGTCCCGGGGAGCTGTTTTTT
J: TRBJ1-5; size: .; D: .; V: TRBV5-8; CDR3: CASSLVAANQPQHF; DNA: TGTGCCAGCAGCTTGGTGGCAGCGAATCAGCCCCAGCATTTT
J: TRBJ2-2; size: once; D: .; V: TRBV15; CDR3: CATRTGITGELFF; DNA: TGTGCCACTAGGACTGGGATTACCGGGGAGCTGTTTTTT
J: TRBJ2-7; size: .; D: .; V: TRBV4-3; CDR3: CASSQDWARASHEQYF; DNA: TGCGCCAGCAGCCAAGATTGGGCGCGGGCTAGCCACGAGCAGTACTTC
J: TRBJ1-5; size: .; D: .; V: TRBV10-3; CDR3: CAISTWGQPQHF; DNA: TGTGCCATCAGCACCTGGGGTCAGCCCCAGCATTTT
J: TRBJ2-1; size: few; D: TRBD2; V: TRBV29-1; CDR3: CSVEGREGLWNEQFF; DNA: TGCAGCGTTGAAGGGCGGGAGGGCCTTTGGAATGAGCAGTTCTTC
J: TRBJ2-7; size: .; D: .; V: TRBV7-9; CDR3: CASSLGHRSEQYF; DNA: TGTGCCAGCAGCTTAGGCCACCGTTCCGAGCAGTACTTC
J: TRBJ2-1; size: .; D: .; V: TRBV6-1; CDR3: CASSEFESSYNEQFF; DNA: TGTGCCAGCAGTGAATTTGAGAGCTCCTACAATGAGCAGTTCTTC
J: TRBJ2-7; size: .; D: .; V: TRBV9; CDR3: CASSADGRSSYEQYF; DNA: TGTGCCAGCAGCGCAGACGGACGGAGCTCCTACGAGCAGTACTTC
J: TRBJ1-2; size: once; D: TRBD1; V: TRBV7-2; CDR3: CASSSIPTGGADGYTF; DNA: TGTGCCAGCAGCTCCATACCGACAGGGGGCGCAGATGGCTACACCTTC
J: TRBJ1-1; size: .; D: TRBD1; V: TRBV19; CDR3: CASSAIIQGSGTEAFF; DNA: TGTGCCAGTAGTGCAATTATACAGGGGAGCGGCACTGAAGCTTTCTTT
J: TRBJ2-7; size: .; D: TRBD1; V: TRBV27; CDR3: CASSLDGQAREQYF; DNA: TGTGCCAGCAGTTTAGATGGACAGGCCCGGGAGCAGTACTTC
J: TRBJ2-7; size: .; D: TRBD2; V: TRBV7-9; CDR3: CASSHGLAFYEQYF; DNA: TGTGCCAGCAGCCATGGACTAGCATTCTACGAGCAGTACTTC
J: TRBJ1-1; size: .; D: .; V: TRBV5-1; CDR3: CASSLARYTEAFF; DNA: TGCGCCAGCAGCTTGGCCAGATACACTGAAGCTTTCTTT
J: TRBJ2-7; size: once; D: .; V: TRBV7-2; CDR3: CASSLAGFPGISYEQYF; DNA: TGTGCCAGCAGCTTAGCCGGGTTTCCGGGAATCTCCTACGAGCAGTACTTC
J: TRBJ2-3; size: .; D: TRBD2; V: TRBV6-1; CDR3: CASSLTSGSSDTQYF; DNA: TGTGCCAGCAGTTTGACTAGCGGGAGCTCCGATACGCAGTATTTT
J: TRBJ1-4; size: .; D: .; V: TRBV28; CDR3: CASRGLTNEKLFF; DNA: TGTGCCAGCAGGGGCCTAACTAATGAAAAACTGTTTTTT
J: TRBJ2-2; size: .; D: .; V: TRBV29-1; CDR3: CSVKRQTGELFF; DNA: TGCAGCGTTAAAAGACAGACCGGGGAGCTGTTTTTT
J: TRBJ2-7; size: once; D: TRBD2; V: TRBV27; CDR3: CASRKGLAEGGILYEQYF; DNA: TGTGCCAGCAGAAAGGGACTAGCGGAAGGGGGGATTCTATACGAGCAGTACTTC
J: TRBJ2-7; size: .; D: TRBD1; V: TRBV7-8; CDR3: CASSLDRPHHEQYF; DNA: TGTGCCAGCAGCCTGGACAGGCCCCACCACGAGCAGTACTTC
J: TRBJ2-1; size: .; D: TRBD1; V: TRBV6-6; CDR3: CASRAGGFEVEQFF; DNA: TGTGCCAGCAGGGCAGGGGGCTTCGAAGTTGAGCAGTTCTTC
J: TRBJ1-1; size: .; D: .; V: TRBV27; CDR3: CASSLGPTAFF; DNA: TGTGCCAGCAGTTTAGGCCCGACGGCTTTCTTT
J: TRBJ2-1; size: .; D: .; V: TRBV19; CDR3: CASSIIGTNNNEQFF; DNA: TGTGCCAGTAGTATTATAGGCACTAACAATAATGAGCAGTTCTTC
J: TRBJ2-7; size: .; D: TRBD2; V: TRBV7-9; CDR3: CASSLGPSGASYEQYF; DNA: TGTGCCAGCAGCTTAGGTCCTAGCGGTGCCTCCTACGAGCAGTACTTC
J: TRBJ2-7; size: .; D: TRBD1; V: TRBV5-1; CDR3: CASSAGTGFSYEQYF; DNA: TGCGCCAGCAGCGCCGGGACAGGGTTCTCCTACGAGCAGTACTTC
J: TRBJ1-3; size: .; D: .; V: TRBV4-1; CDR3: CASSQVGEPGAGNTIYF; DNA: TGCGCCAGCAGCCAAGTGGGTGAGCCAGGGGCCGGAAACACCATATATTTT
J: TRBJ1-4; size: once; D: TRBD1; V: TRBV4-3; CDR3: CASSRRGQGNEKLFF; DNA: TGCGCCAGCAGCCGGAGGGGGCAGGGTAATGAAAAACTGTTTTTT
J: TRBJ1-1; size: .; D: .; V: TRBV2; CDR3: CASSALLVDTEAFF; DNA: TGTGCCAGCAGTGCCTTGCTTGTGGACACTGAAGCTTTCTTT
J: TRBJ2-3; size: .; D: TRBD2; V: TRBV5-8; CDR3: CASSPGTSDTDTQYF; DNA: TGTGCCAGCAGCCCCGGGACTAGCGACACAGATACGCAGTATTTT
J: TRBJ2-3; size: .; D: .; V: TRBV29-1; CDR3: CSVVGGSVTDTQYF; DNA: TGCAGCGTTGTAGGTGGATCCGTCACAGATACGCAGTATTTT
J: TRBJ2-7; size: .; D: TRBD2; V: TRBV27; CDR3: CASSLKASGRIYEQYF; DNA: TGTGCCAGCAGTTTAAAGGCTAGCGGGAGGATTTACGAGCAGTACTTC